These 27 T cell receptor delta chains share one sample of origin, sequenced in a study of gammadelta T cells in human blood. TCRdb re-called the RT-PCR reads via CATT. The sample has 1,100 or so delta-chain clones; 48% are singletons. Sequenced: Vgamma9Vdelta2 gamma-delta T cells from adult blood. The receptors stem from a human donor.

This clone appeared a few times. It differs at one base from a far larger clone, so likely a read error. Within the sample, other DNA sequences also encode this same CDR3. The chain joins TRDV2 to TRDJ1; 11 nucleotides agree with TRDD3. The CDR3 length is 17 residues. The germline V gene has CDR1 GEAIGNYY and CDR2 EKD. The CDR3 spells CACEEVGGYAEQAELIF. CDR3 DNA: TGTGCCTGTGAGGAAGTTGGGGGATACGCCGAACAGGCGGAACTAATCTTT.

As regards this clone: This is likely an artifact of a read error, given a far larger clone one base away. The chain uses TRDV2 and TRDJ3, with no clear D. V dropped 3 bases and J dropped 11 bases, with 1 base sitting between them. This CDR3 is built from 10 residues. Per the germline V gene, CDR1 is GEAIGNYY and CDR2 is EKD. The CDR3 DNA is TGTGCCTGTGACCCCCGACAGATGTTTTTC. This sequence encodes CACDPRQMFF.

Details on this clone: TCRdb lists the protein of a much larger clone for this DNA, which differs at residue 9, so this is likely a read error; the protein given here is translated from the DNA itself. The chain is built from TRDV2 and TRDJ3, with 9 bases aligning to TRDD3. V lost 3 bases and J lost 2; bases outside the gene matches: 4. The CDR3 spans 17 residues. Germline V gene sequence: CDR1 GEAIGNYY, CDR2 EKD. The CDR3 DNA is TGTGCCTGTGACCCTACTGGGGGACCCTGGGACACCCGACAGATGTTTTTC. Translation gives CACDPTGGPWDTRQMFF.

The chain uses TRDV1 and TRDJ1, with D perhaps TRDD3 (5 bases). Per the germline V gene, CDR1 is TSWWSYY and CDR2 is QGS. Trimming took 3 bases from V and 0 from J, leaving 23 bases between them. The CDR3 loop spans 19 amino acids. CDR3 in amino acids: CALGDYPTSALGHTDKLIF. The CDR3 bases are TGTGCTCTTGGGGATTATCCAACTTCAGCTCTGGGCCACACCGATAAACTCATCTTT.

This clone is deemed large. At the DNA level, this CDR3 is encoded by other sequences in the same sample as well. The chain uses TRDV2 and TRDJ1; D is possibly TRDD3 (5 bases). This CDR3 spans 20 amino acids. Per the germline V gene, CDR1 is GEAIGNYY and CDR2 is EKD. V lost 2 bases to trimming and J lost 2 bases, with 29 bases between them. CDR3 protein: CACDNLGFDLATWETDKLIF. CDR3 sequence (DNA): TGTGCCTGTGACAATTTGGGATTTGATCTTGCAACCTGGGAGACCGATAAACTCATCTTT.

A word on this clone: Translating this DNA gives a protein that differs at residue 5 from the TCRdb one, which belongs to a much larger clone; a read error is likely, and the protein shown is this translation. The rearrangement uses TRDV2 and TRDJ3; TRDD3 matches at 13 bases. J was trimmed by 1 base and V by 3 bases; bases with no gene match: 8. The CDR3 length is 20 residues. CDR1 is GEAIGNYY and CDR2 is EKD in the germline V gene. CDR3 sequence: CACDQPSLGDTSWDTRQMFF. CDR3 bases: TGTGCCTGTGACCAACCCTCACTGGGGGATACGTCCTGGGACACCCGACAGATGTTTTTC.

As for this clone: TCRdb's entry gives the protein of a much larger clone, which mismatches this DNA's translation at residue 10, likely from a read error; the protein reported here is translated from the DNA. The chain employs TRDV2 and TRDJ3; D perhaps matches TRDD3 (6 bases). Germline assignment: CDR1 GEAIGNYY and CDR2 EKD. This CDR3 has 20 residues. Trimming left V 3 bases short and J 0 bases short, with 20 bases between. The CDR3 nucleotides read TGTGCCTGTGACCCGGCAACTGGGCGGTTTAGCTCCTGGGACACCCGACAGATGTTTTTC. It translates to CACDPATGRFSSWDTRQMFF.

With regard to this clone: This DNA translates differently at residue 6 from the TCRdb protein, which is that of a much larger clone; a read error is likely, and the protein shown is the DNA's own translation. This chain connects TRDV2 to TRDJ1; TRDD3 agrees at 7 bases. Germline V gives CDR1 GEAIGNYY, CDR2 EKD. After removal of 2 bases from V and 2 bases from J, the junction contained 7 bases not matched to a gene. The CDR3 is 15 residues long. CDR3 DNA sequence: TGTGCCTGTGACATGGGGGGGGATCTTACCGATAAACTCATCTTT. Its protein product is CACDMGGDLTDKLIF.

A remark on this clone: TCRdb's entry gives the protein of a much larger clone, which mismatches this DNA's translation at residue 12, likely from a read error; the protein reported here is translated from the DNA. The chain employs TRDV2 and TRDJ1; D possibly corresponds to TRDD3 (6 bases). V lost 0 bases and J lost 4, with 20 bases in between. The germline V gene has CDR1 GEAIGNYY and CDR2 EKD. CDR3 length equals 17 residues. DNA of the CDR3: TGTGCCTGTGACACCTTGGAGGCTGGGGAAGGCATCGATAAACTCATCTTT. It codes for CACDTLEAGEGIDKLIF.

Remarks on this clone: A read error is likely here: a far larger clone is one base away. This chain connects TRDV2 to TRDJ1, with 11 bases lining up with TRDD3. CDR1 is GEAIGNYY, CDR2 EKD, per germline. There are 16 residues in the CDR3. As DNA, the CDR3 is TGTGCCGGTGAACTACTGGGGGATAAAATCACCGATAAACTCATCTTT. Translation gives CAGELLGDKITDKLIF.

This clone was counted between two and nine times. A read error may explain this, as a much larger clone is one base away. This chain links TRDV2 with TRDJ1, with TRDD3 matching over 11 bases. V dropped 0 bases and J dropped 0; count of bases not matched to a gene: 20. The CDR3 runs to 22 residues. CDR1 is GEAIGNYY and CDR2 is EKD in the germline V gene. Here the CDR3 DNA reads TGTGCCTGTGACACCGTGAGTGGGGGATACGCGTATCCCCCACTCGACACCGATAAACTCATCTTT. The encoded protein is CACDTVSGGYAYPPLDTDKLIF.

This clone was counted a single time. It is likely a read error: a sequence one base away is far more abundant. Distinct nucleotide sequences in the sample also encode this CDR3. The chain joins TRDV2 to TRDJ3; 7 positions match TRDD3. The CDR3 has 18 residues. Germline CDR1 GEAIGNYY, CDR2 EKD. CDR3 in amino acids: CACDTGWGTSWDTRQMFF. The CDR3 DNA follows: TGTGCCTGTGACACCGGATGGGGGACCTCCTGGGACACCCGACAGATGTTTTTT.

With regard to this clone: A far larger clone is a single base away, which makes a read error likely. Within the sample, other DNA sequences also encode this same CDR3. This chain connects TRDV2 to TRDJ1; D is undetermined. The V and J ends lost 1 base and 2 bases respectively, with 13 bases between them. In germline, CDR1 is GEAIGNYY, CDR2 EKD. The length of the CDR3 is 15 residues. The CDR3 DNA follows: TGTGCCTGTGACACTCTAGGTATATCTACCGATAAACTCATCTTT. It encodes CACDTLGISTDKLIF.

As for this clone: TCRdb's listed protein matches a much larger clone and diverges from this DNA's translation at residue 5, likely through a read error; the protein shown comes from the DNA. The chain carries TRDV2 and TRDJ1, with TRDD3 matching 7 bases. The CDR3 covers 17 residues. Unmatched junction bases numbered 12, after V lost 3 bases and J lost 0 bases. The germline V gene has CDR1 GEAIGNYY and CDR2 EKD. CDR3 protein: CACDPVATGANTDKLIF. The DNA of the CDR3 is TGTGCCTGTGACCCCGTGGCGACTGGGGCTAACACCGATAAACTCATCTTT.

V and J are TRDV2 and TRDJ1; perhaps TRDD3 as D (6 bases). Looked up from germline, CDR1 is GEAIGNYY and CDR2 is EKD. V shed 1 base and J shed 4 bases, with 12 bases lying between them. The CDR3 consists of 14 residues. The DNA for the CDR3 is TGTGCCTGTGACACAGTGGGGGTCATCGATAAACTCATCTTT. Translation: CACDTVGVIDKLIF.

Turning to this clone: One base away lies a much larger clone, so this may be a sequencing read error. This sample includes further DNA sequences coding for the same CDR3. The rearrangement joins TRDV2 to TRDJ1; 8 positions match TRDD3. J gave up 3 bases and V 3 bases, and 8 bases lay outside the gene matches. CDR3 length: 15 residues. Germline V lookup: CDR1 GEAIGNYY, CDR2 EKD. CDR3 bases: TGTGCCTGTGACTCTTTACTGGGGGCATCCGATAAACTCATCTTT. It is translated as CACDSLLGASDKLIF.

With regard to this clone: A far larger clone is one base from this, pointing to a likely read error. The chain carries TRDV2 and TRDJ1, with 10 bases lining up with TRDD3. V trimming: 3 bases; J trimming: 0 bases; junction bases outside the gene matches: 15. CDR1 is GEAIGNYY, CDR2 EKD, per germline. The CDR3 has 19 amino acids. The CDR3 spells CACDSVLGDARVYTDKLIF. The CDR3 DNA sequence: TGTGCCTGTGACTCGGTACTGGGGGATGCGCGTGTGTACACCGATAAACTCATCTTT.

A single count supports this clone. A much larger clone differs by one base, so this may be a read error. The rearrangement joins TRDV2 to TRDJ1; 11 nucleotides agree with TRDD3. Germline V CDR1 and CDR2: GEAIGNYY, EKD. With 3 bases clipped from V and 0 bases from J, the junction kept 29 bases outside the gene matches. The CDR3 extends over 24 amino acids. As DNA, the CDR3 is TGTGCCTGTGACCCAATTCATTCCTATAGTCGTGCTGGGGGATACACGGACTACACCGATAAACTCATCTTT. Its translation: CACDPIHSYSRAGGYTDYTDKLIF.

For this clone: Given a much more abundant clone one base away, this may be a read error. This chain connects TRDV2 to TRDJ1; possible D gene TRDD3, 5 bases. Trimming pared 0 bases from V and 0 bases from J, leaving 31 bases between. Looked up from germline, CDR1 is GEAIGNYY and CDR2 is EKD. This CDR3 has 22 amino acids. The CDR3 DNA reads TGTGCCTGTGACACCATTCAAAGTAGTTTGGGGTATACCGCGCAGTACACCGATAAACTCATCTTT. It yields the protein CACDTIQSSLGYTAQYTDKLIF.

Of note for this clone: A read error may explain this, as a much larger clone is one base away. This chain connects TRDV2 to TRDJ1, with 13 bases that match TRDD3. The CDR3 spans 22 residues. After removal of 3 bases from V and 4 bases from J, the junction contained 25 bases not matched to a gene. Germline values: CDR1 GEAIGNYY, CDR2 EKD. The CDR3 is CACDRLTGGYVFDARRLDKLIF. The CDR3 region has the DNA TGTGCCTGTGACCGTCTTACTGGGGGATACGTCTTCGACGCCAGAAGGCTCGATAAACTCATCTTT.

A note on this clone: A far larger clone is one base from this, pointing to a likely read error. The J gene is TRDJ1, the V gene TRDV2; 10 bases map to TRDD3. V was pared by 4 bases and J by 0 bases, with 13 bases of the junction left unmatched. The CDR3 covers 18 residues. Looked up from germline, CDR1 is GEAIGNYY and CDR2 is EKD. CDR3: CACEPTGGFLKYTDKLIF. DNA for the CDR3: TGTGCCTGTGAACCTACTGGGGGATTCTTAAAGTACACCGATAAACTCATCTTT.

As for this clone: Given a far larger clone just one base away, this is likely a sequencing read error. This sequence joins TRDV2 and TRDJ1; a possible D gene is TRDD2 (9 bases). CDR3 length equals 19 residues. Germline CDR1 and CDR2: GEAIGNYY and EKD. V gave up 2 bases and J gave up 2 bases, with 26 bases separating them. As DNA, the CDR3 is TGTGCCTGTGACAGCCTTCCTACGCTCGGCATGGGGGATACCGATAAACTCATCTTT. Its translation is CACDSLPTLGMGDTDKLIF.

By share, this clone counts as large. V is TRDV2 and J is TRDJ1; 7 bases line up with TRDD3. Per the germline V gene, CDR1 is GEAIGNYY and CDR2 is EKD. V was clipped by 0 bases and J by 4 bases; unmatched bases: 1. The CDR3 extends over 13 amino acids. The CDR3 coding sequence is TGTGCCTGTGACACCTGGGGGAACGATAAACTCATCTTT. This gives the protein CACDTWGNDKLIF.

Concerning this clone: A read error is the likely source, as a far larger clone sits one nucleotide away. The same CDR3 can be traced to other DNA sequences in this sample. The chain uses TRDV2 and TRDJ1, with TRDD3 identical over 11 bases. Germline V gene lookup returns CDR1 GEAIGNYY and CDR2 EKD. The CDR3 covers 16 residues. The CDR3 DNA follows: TGTGCCTGTGACACCGTCGGTGGGGGATACGGCGATAAACTAATCTTT. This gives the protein CACDTVGGGYGDKLIF.

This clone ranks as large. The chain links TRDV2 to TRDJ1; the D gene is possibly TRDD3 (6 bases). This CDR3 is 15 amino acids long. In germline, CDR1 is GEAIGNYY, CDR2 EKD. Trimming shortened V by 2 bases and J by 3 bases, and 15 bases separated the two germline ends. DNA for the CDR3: TGTGCCTGTGACAGACTGGGTCCATCACCCGATAAACTCATCTTT. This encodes CACDRLGPSPDKLIF.

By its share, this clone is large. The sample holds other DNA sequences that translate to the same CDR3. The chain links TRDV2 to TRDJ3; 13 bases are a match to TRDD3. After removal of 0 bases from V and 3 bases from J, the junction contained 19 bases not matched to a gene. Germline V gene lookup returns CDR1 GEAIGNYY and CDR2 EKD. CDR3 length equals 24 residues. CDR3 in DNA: TGTGCCTGTGACACCGGTTTTGGGAGCGCACTGGGGGATACGCGAAGCTGGGACACCCGACAGATGTTTTTC. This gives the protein CACDTGFGSALGDTRSWDTRQMFF.

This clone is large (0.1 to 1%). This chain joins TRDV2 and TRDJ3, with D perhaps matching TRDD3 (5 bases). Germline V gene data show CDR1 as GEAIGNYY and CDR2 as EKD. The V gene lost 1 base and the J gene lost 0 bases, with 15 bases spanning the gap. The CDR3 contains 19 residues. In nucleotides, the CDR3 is TGTGCCTGTGACACGATGGGGACTCCGTCCTCCTGGGACACCCGACAGATGTTTTTC. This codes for CACDTMGTPSSWDTRQMFF.